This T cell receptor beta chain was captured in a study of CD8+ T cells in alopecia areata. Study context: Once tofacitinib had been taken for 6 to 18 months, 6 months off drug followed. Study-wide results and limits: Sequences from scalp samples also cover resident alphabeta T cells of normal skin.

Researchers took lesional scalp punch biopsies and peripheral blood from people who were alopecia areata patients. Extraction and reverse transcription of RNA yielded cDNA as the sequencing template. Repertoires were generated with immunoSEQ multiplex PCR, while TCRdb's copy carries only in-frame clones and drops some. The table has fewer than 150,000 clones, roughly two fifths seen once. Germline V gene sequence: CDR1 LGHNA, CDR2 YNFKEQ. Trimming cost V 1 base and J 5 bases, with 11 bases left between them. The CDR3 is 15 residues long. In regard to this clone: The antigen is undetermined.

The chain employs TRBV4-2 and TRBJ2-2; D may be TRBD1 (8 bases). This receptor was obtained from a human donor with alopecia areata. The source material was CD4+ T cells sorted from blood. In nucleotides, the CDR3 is TGTGCCAGCAGCCAAGTACAGGGGGGGACCGGGGAGCTGTTTTTT. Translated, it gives CASSQVQGGTGELFF.